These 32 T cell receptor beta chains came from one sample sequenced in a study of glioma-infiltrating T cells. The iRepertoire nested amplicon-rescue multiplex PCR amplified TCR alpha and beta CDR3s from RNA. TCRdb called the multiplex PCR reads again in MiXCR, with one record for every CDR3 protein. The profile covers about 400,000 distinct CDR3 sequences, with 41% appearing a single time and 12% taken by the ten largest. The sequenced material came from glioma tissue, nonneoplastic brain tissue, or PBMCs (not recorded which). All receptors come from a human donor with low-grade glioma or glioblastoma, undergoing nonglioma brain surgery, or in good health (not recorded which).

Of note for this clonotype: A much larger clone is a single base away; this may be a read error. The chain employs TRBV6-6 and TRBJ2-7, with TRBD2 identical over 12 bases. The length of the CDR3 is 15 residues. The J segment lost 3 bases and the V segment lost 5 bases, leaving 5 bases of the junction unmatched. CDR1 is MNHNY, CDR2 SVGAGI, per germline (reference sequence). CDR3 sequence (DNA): TGTGCCAGCAGTCCCGTGACTAGCGGGAGCTACGAGCAGTACTTC. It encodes CASSPVTSGSYEQYF.

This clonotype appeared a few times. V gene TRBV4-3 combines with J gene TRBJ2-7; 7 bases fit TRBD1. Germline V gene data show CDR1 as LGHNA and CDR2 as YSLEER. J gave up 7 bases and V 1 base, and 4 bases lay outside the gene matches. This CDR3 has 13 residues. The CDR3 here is CASSQVTGEEQYF. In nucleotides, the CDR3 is TGCGCCAGCAGCCAAGTAACAGGGGAAGAGCAGTACTTC.

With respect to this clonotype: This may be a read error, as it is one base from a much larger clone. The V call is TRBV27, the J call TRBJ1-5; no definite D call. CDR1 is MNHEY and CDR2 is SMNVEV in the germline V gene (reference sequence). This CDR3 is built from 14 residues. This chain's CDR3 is CASSGLTSNQRQHF. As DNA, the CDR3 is TGTGCCAGCAGCGGCCTCACTAGCAATCAGCGCCAGCATTTT.

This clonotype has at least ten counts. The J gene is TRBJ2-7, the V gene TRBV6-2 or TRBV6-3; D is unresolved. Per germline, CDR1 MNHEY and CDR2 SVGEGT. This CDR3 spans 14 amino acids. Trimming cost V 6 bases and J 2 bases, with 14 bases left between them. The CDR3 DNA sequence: TGTGCCAGCAGGTCTTCAATTTCTCCCTACGAGCAGTACTTC. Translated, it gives CASRSSISPYEQYF.

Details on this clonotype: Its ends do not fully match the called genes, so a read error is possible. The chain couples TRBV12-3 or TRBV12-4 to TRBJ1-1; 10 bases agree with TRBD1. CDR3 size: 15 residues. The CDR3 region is CASNPGQGWNTKAFF. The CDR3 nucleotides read TGTGCCAGCAACCCGGGACAGGGGTGGAACACTAAAGCTTTCTTT.

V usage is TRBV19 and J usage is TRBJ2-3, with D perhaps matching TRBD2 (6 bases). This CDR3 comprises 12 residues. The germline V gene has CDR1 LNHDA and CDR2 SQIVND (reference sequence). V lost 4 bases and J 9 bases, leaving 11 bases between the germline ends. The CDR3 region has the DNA TGTGCCAGTAGTAAACTAGCCGGAACGCAGTATTTT. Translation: CASSKLAGTQYF.

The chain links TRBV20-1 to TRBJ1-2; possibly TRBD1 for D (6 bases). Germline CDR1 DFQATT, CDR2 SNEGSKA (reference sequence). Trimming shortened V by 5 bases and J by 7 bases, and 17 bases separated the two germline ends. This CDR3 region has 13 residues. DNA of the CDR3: TGCAGTGCTGGAAATACCGGGGGCCTTGGCTACACCTTC. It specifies CSAGNTGGLGYTF.

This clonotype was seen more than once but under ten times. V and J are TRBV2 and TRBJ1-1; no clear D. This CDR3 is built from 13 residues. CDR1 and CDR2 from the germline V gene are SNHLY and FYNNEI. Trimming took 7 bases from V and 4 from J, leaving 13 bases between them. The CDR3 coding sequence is TGTGCCAGCAACGGCGGCAGCGGCACTGAAGCTTTCTTT. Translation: CASNGGSGTEAFF.

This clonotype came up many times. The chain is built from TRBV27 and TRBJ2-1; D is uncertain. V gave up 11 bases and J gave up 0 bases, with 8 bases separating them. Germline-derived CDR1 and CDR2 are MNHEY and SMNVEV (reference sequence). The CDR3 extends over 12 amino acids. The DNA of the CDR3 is TGTGCCGTCCGGGCCTCCTACAATGAGCAGTTCTTC. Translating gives CAVRASYNEQFF.

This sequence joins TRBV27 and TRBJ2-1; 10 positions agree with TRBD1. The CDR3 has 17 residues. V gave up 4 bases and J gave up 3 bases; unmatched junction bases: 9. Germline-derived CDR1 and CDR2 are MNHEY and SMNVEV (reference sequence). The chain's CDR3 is CASSYLLGTGVYNEQFF. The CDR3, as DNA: TGTGCCAGCAGTTATCTGCTCGGGACAGGGGTCTACAATGAGCAGTTCTTC.

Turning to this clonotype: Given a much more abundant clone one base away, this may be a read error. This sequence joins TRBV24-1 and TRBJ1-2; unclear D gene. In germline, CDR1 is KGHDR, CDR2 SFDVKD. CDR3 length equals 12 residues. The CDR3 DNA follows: TGTGCCACCAGTGATTGGAACTATGTCTACACCTTC. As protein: CATSDWNYVYTF.

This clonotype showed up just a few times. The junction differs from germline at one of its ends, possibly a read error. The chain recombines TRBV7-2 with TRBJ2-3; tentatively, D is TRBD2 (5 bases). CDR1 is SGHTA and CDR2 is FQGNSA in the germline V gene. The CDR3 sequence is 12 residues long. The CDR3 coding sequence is TGTGCCAGCAGCCTAGGACGGGATAGGCAGTATTTT. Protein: CASSLGRDRQYF.

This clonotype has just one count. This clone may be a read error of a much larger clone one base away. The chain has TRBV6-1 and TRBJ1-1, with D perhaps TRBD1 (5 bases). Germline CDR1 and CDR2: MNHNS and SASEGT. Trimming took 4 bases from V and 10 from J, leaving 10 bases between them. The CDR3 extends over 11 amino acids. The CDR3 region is CASSGGAGAFF. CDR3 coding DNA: TGTGCCAGCAGTGGAGGGGCTGGAGCTTTCTTT.

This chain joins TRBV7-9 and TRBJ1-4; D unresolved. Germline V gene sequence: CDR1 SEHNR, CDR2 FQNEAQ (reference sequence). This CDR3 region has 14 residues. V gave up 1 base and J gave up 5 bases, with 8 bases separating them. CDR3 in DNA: TGTGCCAGCAGCTTAGATTTCAGGAATGAAAAACTGTTTTTT. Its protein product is CASSLDFRNEKLFF.

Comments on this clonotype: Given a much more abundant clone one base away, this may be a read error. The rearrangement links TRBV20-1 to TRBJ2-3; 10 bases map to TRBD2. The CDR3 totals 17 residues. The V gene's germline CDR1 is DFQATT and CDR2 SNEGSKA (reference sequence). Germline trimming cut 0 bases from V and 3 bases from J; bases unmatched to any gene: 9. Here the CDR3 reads CSARDTSGKGMTDTQYF. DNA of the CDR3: TGCAGTGCTAGAGACACTAGCGGGAAGGGTATGACAGATACGCAGTATTTT.

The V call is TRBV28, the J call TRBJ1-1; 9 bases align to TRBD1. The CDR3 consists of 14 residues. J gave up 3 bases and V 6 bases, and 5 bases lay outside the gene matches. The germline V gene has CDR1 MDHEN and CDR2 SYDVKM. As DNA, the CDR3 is TGTGCCAGCAGCGCATGGACAGGGGACACTGAAGCTTTCTTT. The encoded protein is CASSAWTGDTEAFF.

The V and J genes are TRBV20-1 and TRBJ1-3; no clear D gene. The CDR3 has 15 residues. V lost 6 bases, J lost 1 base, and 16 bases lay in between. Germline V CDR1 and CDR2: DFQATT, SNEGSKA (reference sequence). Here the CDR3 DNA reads TGCAGTGCGGACGGACTCCGGAGGTCTGGAAACACCATATATTTT. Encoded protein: CSADGLRRSGNTIYF.

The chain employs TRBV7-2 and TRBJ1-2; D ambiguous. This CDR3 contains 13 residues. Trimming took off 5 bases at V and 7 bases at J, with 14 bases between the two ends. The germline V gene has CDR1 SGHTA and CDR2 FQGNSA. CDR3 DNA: TGTGCCAGCAGCCAAGGACGGCTATCTGGCTACACCTTC. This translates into CASSQGRLSGYTF.

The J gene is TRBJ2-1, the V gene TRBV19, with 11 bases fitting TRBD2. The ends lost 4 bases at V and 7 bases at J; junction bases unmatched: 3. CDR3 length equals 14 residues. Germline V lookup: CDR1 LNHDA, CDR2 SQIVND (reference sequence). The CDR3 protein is CASSTRLAGNEQFF. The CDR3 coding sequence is TGTGCCAGTAGTACCAGACTAGCGGGGAATGAGCAGTTCTTC.

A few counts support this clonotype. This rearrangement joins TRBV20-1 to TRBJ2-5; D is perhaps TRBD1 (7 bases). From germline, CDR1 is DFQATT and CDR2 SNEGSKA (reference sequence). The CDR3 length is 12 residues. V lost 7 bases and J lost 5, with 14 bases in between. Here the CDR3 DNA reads TGCAGTGGACAGGGAGGATCGGAGACCCAGTACTTC. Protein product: CSGQGGSETQYF.

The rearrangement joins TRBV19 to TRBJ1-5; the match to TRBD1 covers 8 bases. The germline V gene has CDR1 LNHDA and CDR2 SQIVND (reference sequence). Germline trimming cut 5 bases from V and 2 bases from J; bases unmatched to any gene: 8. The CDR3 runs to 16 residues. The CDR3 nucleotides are TGTGCCAGTAGTTCCTGGACAGGGAGAGGCAATCAGCCCCAGCATTTT. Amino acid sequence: CASSSWTGRGNQPQHF. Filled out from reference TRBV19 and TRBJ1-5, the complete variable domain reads DGGITQSPKYLFRKEGQNVTLSCEQNLNHDAMYWYRQDPGQGLRLIYYSQIVNDFQKGDIAEGYSVSREKKESFPLTVTSAQKNPTAFYLCASSSWTGRGNQPQHFGDGTRLSIL.

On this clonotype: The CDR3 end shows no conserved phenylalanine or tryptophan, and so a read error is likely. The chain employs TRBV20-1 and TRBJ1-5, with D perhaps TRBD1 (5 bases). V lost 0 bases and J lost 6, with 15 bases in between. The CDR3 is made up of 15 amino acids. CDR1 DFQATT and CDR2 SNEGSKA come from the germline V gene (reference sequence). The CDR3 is CSARDRGGVSQPQHS. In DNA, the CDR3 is TGCAGTGCTAGAGATCGGGGGGGGGTTAGTCAGCCCCAGCATTCT.

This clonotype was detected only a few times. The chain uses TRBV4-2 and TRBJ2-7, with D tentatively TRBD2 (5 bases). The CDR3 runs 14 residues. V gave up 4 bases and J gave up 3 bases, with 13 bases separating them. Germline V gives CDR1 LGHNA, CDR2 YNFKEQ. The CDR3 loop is CASSPIVGSYEQYF. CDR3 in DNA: TGTGCCAGCAGCCCAATCGTGGGGAGCTACGAGCAGTACTTC.

The CDR3 DNA reads as TGTGCCAGCAGTCATCGAGGACTAGCGGGAGCTTCGTACGAGCAGTACTTC. Its translation: CASSHRGLAGASYEQYF. The rearrangement joins TRBV6-5 to TRBJ2-7; 13 bases are a match to TRBD2. Unmatched junction bases numbered 11, after V lost 5 bases and J lost 4 bases. The germline V gene has CDR1 MNHEY and CDR2 SVGAGI. The CDR3 extends over 17 amino acids.

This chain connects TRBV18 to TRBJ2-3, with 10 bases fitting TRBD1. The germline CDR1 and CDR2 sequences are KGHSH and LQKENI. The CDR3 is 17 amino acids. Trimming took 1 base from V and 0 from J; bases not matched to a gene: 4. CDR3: CASSPRQGAISTDTQYF. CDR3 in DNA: TGTGCCAGCTCACCACGACAGGGGGCAATTAGCACAGATACGCAGTATTTT.

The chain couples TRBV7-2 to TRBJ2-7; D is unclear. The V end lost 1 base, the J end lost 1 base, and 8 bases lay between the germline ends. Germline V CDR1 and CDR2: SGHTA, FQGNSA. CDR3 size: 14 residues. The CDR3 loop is CASSLDINSYEQYF. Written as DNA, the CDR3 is TGTGCCAGCAGCTTAGATATTAATTCCTACGAGCAGTACTTC.

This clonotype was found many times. CDR3 nucleotides: TGTGCCAGCAGCTGGACTAGCGGGATGAGTAGGCAGTACTTC. Residues: CASSWTSGMSRQYF. V is TRBV7-2 and J is TRBJ2-7; TRBD2 aligns across 12 bases. This CDR3 has 14 amino acids. The germline CDR1 and CDR2 sequences are SGHTA and FQGNSA. J gave up 9 bases and V 4 bases, and 7 bases lay outside the gene matches.

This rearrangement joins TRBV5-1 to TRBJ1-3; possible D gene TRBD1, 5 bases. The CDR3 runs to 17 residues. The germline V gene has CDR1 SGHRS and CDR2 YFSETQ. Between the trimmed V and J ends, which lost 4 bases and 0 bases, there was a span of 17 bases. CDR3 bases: TGCGCCAGCAGCATTGACCCCCAGGGATTCTCTGGAAACACCATATATTTT. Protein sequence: CASSIDPQGFSGNTIYF.

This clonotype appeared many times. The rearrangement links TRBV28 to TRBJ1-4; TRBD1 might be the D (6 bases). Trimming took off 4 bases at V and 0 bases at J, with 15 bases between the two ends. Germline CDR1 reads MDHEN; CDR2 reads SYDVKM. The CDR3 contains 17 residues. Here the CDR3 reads CASSSQGRVTTNEKLFF. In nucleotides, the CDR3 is TGTGCCAGCAGTTCCCAGGGGAGGGTTACAACTAATGAAAAACTGTTTTTT.

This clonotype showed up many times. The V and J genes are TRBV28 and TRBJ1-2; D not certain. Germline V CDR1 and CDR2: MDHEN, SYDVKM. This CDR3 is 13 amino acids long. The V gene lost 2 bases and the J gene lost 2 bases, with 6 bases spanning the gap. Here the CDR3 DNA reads TGTGCCAGCAGTTTACGGGGAAACTATGGCTACACCTTC. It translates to CASSLRGNYGYTF.

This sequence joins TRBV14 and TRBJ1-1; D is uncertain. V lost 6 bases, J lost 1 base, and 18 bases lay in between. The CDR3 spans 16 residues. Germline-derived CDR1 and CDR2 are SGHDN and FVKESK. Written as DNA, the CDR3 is TGTGCCAGCAGTCCGCTTATCGGATCGGGGAACACTGAAGCTTTCTTT. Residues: CASSPLIGSGNTEAFF.

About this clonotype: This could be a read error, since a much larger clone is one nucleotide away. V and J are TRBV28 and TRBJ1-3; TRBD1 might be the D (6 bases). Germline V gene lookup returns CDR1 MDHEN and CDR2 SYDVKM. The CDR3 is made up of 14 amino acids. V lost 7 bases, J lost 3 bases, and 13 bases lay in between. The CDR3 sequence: CASTSGGYGNTIYF. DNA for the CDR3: TGTGCCAGCACCTCTGGGGGCTATGGAAACACCATATATTTT. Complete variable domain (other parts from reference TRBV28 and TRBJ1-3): DVKVTQSSRYLVKRTGEKVFLECVQDMDHENMFWYRQDPGLGLRLIYFSYDVKMKEKGDIPEGYSVSREKKERFSLILESASTNQTSMYLCASTSGGYGNTIYFGEGSWLTVV.